The sequence of this T cell receptor beta chain was determined in a study of Ad26.COV2.S vaccination and SARS-CoV-2 variants. The V and J ends lost 4 bases and 2 bases, in that order; junction bases with no gene match: 7. The CDR3 covers 15 residues. Germline lookup yields CDR1 SGDLS and CDR2 YYNGEE. Measured with immunoSEQ multiplex PCR; TCRdb has only the in-frame clones, and not every one. This sample has approximately 450,000 clones, with 90% found just once. Of note for this clone: As yet, its antigen is unknown.

Findings and limits, study-wide: Reported post-vaccination CD8+ and CD4+ T cell responses to spike showed substantial breadth.

Treatment: roughly 20 received Ad26.COV2.S at low or high dose, single or two shots; about 5 received placebo; per-sample allocation not given. Sample collection was performed on day 63 after the first vaccine or placebo injection. The V call is TRBV9, the J call TRBJ1-1, with 8 bases identical to TRBD1. The receptor was isolated from a person between 18 and 60 years old who received the Ad26.COV2.S COVID-19 vaccine or a placebo. Sequenced here: peripheral blood, sampled in a trial of Ad26.COV2.S vaccine versus placebo. The CDR3 DNA reads TGTGCCAGCAGCCCAACAGGGGGGGTTAACACTGAAGCTTTCTTT. Its protein product is CASSPTGGVNTEAFF.